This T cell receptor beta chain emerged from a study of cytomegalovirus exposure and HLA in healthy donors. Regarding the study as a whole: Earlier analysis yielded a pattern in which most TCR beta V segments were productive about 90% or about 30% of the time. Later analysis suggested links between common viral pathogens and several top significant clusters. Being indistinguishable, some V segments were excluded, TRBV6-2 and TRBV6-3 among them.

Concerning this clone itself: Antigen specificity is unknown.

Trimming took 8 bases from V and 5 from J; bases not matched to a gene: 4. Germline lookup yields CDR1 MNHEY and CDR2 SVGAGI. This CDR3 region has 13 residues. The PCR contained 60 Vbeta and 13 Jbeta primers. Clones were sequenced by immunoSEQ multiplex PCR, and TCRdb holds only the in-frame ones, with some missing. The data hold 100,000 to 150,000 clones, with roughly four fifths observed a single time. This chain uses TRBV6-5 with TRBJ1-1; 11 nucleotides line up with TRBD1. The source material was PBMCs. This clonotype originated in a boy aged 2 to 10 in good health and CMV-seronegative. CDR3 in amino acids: CASLGTGGTEAFF. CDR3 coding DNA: TGTGCCAGCCTTGGGACAGGGGGGACTGAAGCTTTCTTT.